Sequencing of this TCR beta chain was carried out in a study of T cell repertoires in cytomegalovirus infection. The V segment lost 4 bases and the J segment 10 bases; nucleotides outside the gene matches: 5. The CDR3 runs to 13 residues. Germline CDR1 SGHTA, CDR2 FQGNSA. There are many counts of this clonotype. One entry per CDR3 protein results from TCRdb running MiXCR on the reads. Counted here are around 740,000 distinct CDR3 sequences, about a third occurring once; the ten biggest clones make up about 2.8%. Specimen: PBMCs. The chain uses TRBV7-2 and TRBJ2-1, with 9 bases matching TRBD2. The clonotype originates from a human donor in good health (CMV status not recorded). Some clones in this sample may be carry-over from other donors' samples. CDR3 region: CASSSPSGKEQFF. CDR3 coding DNA: TGTGCCAGCAGCTCCCCTAGCGGGAAGGAGCAGTTCTTC.